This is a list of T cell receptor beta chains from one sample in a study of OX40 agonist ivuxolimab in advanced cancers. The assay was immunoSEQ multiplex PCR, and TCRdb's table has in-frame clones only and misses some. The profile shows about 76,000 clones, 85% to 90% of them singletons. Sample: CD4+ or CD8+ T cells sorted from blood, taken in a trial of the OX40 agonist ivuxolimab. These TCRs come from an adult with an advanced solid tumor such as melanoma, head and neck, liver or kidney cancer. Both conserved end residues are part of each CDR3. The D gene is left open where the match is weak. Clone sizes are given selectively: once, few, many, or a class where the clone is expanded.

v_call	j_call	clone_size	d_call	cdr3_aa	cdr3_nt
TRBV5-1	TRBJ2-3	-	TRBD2	CASSPGIGGSADTQYF	TGCGCCAGCAGCCCTGGGATCGGGGGGTCGGCCGATACGCAGTATTTT
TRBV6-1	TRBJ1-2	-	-	CAVGSGNYGYTF	TGTGCCGTGGGGTCGGGTAACTATGGCTACACCTTC
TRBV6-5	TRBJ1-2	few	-	CASSPRTDYGYTF	TGTGCCAGCAGTCCGAGGACAGACTATGGCTACACCTTC
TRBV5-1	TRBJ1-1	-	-	CATASLSMNTEAFF	TGCGCCACCGCCTCTTTATCAATGAACACTGAAGCTTTCTTT
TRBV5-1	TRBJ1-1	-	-	CASSRGMNTEAFF	TGCGCCAGCAGCAGGGGAATGAACACTGAAGCTTTCTTT
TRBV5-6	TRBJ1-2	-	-	CASSLMDRYGYTF	TGTGCCAGCAGCTTGATGGACAGATATGGCTACACCTTC
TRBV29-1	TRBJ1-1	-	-	CSVEWQVAEAFF	TGCAGCGTTGAATGGCAGGTAGCTGAAGCTTTCTTT
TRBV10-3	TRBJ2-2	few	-	CAISEGWELFF	TGTGCCATCAGTGAAGGTTGGGAGCTGTTTTTT
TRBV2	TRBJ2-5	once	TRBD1	CASSRDSRETQYF	TGTGCCAGCAGCAGGGACAGTAGAGAGACCCAGTACTTC
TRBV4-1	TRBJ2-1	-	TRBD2	CASSHGLAGYNEQFF	TGCGCCAGCAGCCACGGACTAGCGGGTTACAATGAGCAGTTCTTC
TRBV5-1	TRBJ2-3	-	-	CASSLSGSSTDTQYF	TGCGCCAGCAGCTTGAGCGGATCAAGCACAGATACGCAGTATTTT
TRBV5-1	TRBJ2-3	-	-	CASSLMQSDTQYF	TGCGCCAGCAGCTTGATGCAGTCAGATACGCAGTATTTT
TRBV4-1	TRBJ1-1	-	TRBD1	CASSQIRDRGAEAFF	TGCGCCAGCAGCCAGATTCGGGACAGGGGAGCTGAAGCTTTCTTT
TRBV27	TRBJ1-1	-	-	CASSSRISEAFF	TGTGCCAGCAGTTCCCGGATTTCTGAAGCTTTCTTT
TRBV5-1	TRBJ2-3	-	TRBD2	CASSGSGGTDTQYF	TGCGCCAGCAGCGGGAGCGGGGGCACAGATACGCAGTATTTT
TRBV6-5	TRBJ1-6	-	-	CASRGTNRPSPLHF	TGTGCCAGCAGAGGGACCAACAGGCCGTCACCCCTCCACTTT
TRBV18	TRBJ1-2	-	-	CASSETVVGYGYTF	TGTGCCAGCTCCGAGACAGTCGTAGGCTATGGCTACACCTTC
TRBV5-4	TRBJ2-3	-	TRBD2	CASSRPLAGVEDTQYF	TGTGCCAGCAGCCGACCACTAGCGGGGGTGGAAGATACGCAGTATTTT
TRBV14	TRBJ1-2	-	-	CASSQDPGKDGYTF	TGTGCCAGCAGCCAAGATCCAGGAAAGGATGGCTACACCTTC
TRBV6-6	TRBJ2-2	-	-	CASVAFTGELFF	TGTGCCAGCGTTGCATTCACCGGGGAGCTGTTTTTT
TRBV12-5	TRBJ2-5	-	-	CASGLGETQYF	TGTGCTAGTGGCCTAGGGGAGACCCAGTACTTC
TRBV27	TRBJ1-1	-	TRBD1	CASSFTPRDRAAEAFF	TGTGCCAGCAGTTTTACGCCCAGGGACAGGGCGGCTGAAGCTTTCTTT
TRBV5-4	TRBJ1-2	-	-	CASSRTASEYHGYTF	TGTGCCAGCAGTCGGACAGCGTCGGAGTACCATGGCTACACCTTC
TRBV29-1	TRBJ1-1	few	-	CSVARTEAFF	TGCAGCGTTGCCAGGACTGAAGCTTTCTTT
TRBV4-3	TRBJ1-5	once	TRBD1	CASSQAPTGASQPQHF	TGCGCCAGCAGCCAAGCCCCGACAGGGGCTAGTCAGCCCCAGCATTTT
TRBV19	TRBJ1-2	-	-	CASSILAAINYGYTF	TGTGCCAGTAGTATATTGGCAGCGATAAACTATGGCTACACCTTC
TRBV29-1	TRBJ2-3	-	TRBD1	CSVGTGGDTQYF	TGCAGCGTCGGGACAGGGGGAGATACGCAGTATTTT
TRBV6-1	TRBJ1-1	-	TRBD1	CASSRQGNTEAFF	TGTGCCAGCAGCAGACAGGGCAACACTGAAGCTTTCTTT
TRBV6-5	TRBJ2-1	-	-	CASSRWRERTNEQFF	TGTGCCAGCAGTCGCTGGCGGGAAAGGACGAATGAGCAGTTCTTC
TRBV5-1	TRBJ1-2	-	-	CASSTLTSGHGYTF	TGCGCCAGCAGCACCTTGACAAGCGGCCATGGCTACACCTTC
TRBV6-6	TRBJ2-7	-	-	CASSRGLRYEQYF	TGTGCCAGCAGCAGGGGACTCCGCTACGAGCAGTACTTC
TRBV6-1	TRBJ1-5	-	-	CASSGRLQYSNQPQHF	TGTGCCAGCAGTGGTCGCCTCCAATATAGCAATCAGCCCCAGCATTTT
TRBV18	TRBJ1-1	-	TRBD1	CASSTTGAGDTEAFF	TGTGCCAGCTCAACGACAGGGGCGGGGGACACTGAAGCTTTCTTT
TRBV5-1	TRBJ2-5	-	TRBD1	CASSQQGQGETQYF	TGCGCCAGCAGCCAACAGGGGCAGGGAGAGACCCAGTACTTC
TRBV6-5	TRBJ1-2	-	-	CASSYSESDYGYTF	TGTGCCAGCAGTTATTCAGAGAGCGACTATGGCTACACCTTC
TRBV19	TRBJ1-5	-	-	CASNSHYSNQPQHF	TGTGCCAGTAACTCACATTATAGCAATCAGCCCCAGCATTTT
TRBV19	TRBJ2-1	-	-	CASRAAEAEGQFF	TGTGCCAGTAGAGCGGCCGAAGCCGAGGGGCAGTTCTTC
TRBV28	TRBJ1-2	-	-	CAIARDANYGYTF	TGTGCCATCGCCAGGGATGCTAACTATGGCTACACCTTC
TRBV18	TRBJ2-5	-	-	CASSPGLAETQYF	TGTGCCAGCTCACCGGGGTTAGCAGAGACCCAGTACTTC
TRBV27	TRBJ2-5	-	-	CASSSDQETQYF	TGTGCCAGCTCCTCGGACCAAGAGACCCAGTACTTC
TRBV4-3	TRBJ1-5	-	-	CASSRVYLRGSNQPQHF	TGCGCCAGCAGCCGCGTATATCTGCGGGGATCGAATCAGCCCCAGCATTTT
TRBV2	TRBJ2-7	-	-	CASSEEAGAEQYF	TGTGCCAGCAGTGAAGAGGCGGGGGCCGAGCAGTACTTC
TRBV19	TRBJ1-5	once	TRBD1	CASRDREENQPQHF	TGTGCCAGTAGGGACAGGGAGGAGAATCAGCCCCAGCATTTT
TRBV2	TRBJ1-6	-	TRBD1	CASSVESGTGGSPLHF	TGTGCCAGCAGTGTCGAGAGCGGGACAGGGGGTTCACCCCTCCACTTT
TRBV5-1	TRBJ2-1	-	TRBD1	CASSLQGAVNEQFF	TGCGCCAGCAGCTTGCAGGGGGCGGTCAATGAGCAGTTCTTC
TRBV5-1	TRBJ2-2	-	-	CASSFRGLNIGELFF	TGCGCCAGCAGCTTTCGGGGGTTAAACATCGGGGAGCTGTTTTTT
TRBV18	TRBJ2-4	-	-	CASSPSNGLGAKNIQYF	TGTGCCAGCTCACCAAGTAACGGGCTGGGGGCCAAAAACATTCAGTACTTC
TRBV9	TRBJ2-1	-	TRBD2	CASSPRTSGGGREQFF	TGTGCCAGCAGCCCGAGGACTAGCGGGGGGGGCCGTGAGCAGTTCTTC
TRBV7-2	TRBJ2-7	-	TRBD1	CASSFRGPTGDEQYF	TGTGCCAGCAGCTTTCGGGGCCCGACAGGGGACGAGCAGTACTTC
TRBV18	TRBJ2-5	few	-	CASSPLSDQETQYF	TGTGCCAGCTCACCGCTTAGCGACCAAGAGACCCAGTACTTC
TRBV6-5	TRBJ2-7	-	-	CASSYSGHGYYEQYF	TGTGCCAGCAGTTACTCAGGGCACGGATACTACGAGCAGTACTTC
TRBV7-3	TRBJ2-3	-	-	CASSARTSDTQYF	TGTGCCAGCAGCGCCCGGACTTCAGATACGCAGTATTTT
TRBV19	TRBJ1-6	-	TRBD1	CASSETGVPSPNNSPLHF	TGTGCCAGTAGCGAGACAGGGGTGCCTTCCCCAAATAATTCACCCCTCCACTTT
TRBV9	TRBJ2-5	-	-	CASSVALAQETQYF	TGTGCCAGCAGCGTAGCGTTAGCACAAGAGACCCAGTACTTC
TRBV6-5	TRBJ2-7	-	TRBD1	CASRRGPGWEQYF	TGTGCCAGCAGGAGGGGGCCGGGATGGGAGCAGTACTTC
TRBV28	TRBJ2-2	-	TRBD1	CASSKQGAGGSGELFF	TGTGCCAGCAGCAAACAGGGGGCAGGTGGATCCGGGGAGCTGTTTTTT
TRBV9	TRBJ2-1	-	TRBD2	CASSMGTGTSGYNEQFF	TGTGCCAGCAGCATGGGAACCGGGACTAGCGGCTACAATGAGCAGTTCTTC
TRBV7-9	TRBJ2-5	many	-	CASSSKGPETQYF	TGTGCCAGCAGCTCCAAGGGACCCGAGACCCAGTACTTC